This TCR beta chain was identified during a study of graft-versus-host responses after intestinal transplantation. Study details: Multivisceral, liver-intestinal, or isolated intestinal grafts went to recipients. Recipients uniformly received anti-thymocyte globulin induction, followed by tacrolimus and steroids for approximately 3 years.

Profiled with immunoSEQ multiplex PCR; TCRdb holds only in-frame clones, not every one. The data show 80,000 to 85,000 clones, around 91% seen once. With respect to this clone: What it binds is not known.

Findings and caveats of the study: GvH clones occurred in recipient marrow; some first appeared in ileum or blood. Circulating GvH clone levels at their peak were associated with HvG declines (early post-transplant).

Sample: unstimulated CD4+ T cells sorted from spleen or lymph node cells, taken before intestinal transplant. The clonotype originates from a human donor who received an intestinal transplant.

The CDR3 loop is CASSLGYQQDEQYF. The CDR3 DNA reads TGTGCCAGCAGCTTAGGATATCAACAGGACGAGCAGTACTTC. The chain uses TRBV7-8 and TRBJ2-7; possibly TRBD1 for D (5 bases). The CDR3 is made up of 14 amino acids. V dropped 1 base and J dropped 5 bases, with 12 bases sitting between them. Germline CDR1 reads SGHVS; CDR2 reads FQNEAQ.